A selection of T cell receptor beta chains follows, all from one sample in a study of memory CD4+ T cells and cytomegalovirus serostatus. Measured with immunoSEQ multiplex PCR; TCRdb has only the in-frame clones, and not every one. The table lists 50,000 or so clones, about 70% of them singletons. Input material: memory CD4+ T cells from blood. Source of these receptors: an adult in good health and CMV-seropositive. The CDR3 runs from the conserved cysteine through the conserved F or W. D genes are given only for firm matches. Expanded clones are given a class, and other clones once, few, many or no size at all.

D | size | J | V | CDR3 | DNA
NA | NA | TRBJ1-2 | TRBV29-1 | CSVGSGATYGYTF | TGCAGCGTTGGGTCGGGGGCGACCTATGGCTACACCTTC
NA | NA | TRBJ2-7 | TRBV11-2 | CASSPINRGSLSYEQYF | TGTGCCAGCAGCCCCATCAATCGGGGGTCCCTCTCCTACGAGCAGTACTTC
NA | NA | TRBJ2-1 | TRBV28 | CASSLPSRGSEQFF | TGTGCCAGCAGTTTGCCCAGCCGGGGTAGTGAGCAGTTCTTC
NA | NA | TRBJ2-3 | TRBV7-9 | CASSPRGGTDTQYF | TGTGCCAGCAGCCCAAGGGGTGGGACAGATACGCAGTATTTT
NA | once | TRBJ2-7 | TRBV18 | CASSPGFGQPRAEQYF | TGTGCCAGCTCACCAGGCTTTGGACAGCCCCGCGCAGAGCAGTACTTC
NA | NA | TRBJ2-2 | TRBV7-2 | CASSLSAGELTGELFF | TGTGCCAGCAGCTTAAGCGCCGGGGAACTCACCGGGGAGCTGTTTTTT
NA | NA | TRBJ2-2 | TRBV7-9 | CASSFETGNTGELFF | TGTGCCAGCAGCTTCGAGACGGGGAACACCGGGGAGCTGTTTTTT
TRBD1 | NA | TRBJ1-2 | TRBV10-3 | CAISGGSDRGNGYTF | TGTGCCATCAGTGGGGGCTCGGACAGGGGTAATGGCTACACCTTC
NA | NA | TRBJ2-2 | TRBV6-1 | CASRLQQNTGELFF | TGTGCCAGCAGGTTACAACAAAACACCGGGGAGCTGTTTTTT
TRBD2 | few | TRBJ2-3 | TRBV19 | CASSIVAGGRADTQYF | TGTGCCAGTAGTATAGTTGCGGGGGGCCGGGCAGATACGCAGTATTTT
TRBD1 | NA | TRBJ1-1 | TRBV23-1 | CASSRTGKDTEAFF | TGCGCCAGCAGCCGGACAGGGAAGGACACTGAAGCTTTCTTT
TRBD1 | once | TRBJ1-6 | TRBV7-6 | CASSLGQGGSGSPLHF | TGTGCCAGCAGCTTAGGACAGGGTGGAAGTGGGTCACCCCTCCACTTT
NA | NA | TRBJ1-1 | TRBV6-5 | CASAGDTEAFF | TGTGCCAGCGCAGGGGACACTGAAGCTTTCTTT
NA | NA | TRBJ1-5 | TRBV18 | CASSPWPPRTSNQPQHF | TGTGCCAGCTCACCATGGCCCCCCAGGACCTCCAATCAGCCCCAGCATTTT
NA | few | TRBJ1-5 | TRBV19 | CASSTSIEGGQPQHF | TGTGCCAGTAGTACGTCCATCGAGGGTGGTCAGCCCCAGCATTTT
NA | NA | TRBJ1-1 | TRBV11-3 | CASSLRGGYTEAFF | TGTGCCAGCAGCTTACGGGGGGGGTACACTGAAGCTTTCTTT
TRBD2 | NA | TRBJ2-3 | TRBV2 | CASNGFGGSTDTQYF | TGTGCCAGCAATGGATTCGGGGGGAGCACAGATACGCAGTATTTT
TRBD1 | NA | TRBJ2-7 | TRBV18 | CASSPSGTGNEQYF | TGTGCCAGCTCACCGTCCGGGACAGGGAACGAGCAGTACTTC
NA | NA | TRBJ2-6 | TRBV10-3 | CAISAIRAAGANVLTF | TGTGCCATCAGTGCCATCAGGGCTGCGGGGGCCAACGTCCTGACTTTC
TRBD1 | once | TRBJ1-2 | TRBV6-4 | CASRETGRDGYTF | TGTGCCAGCAGAGAGACAGGGAGGGATGGCTACACCTTC
TRBD1 | NA | TRBJ2-1 | TRBV29-1 | CSVSGQGDWDEQFF | TGCAGCGTATCGGGACAGGGAGATTGGGATGAGCAGTTCTTC
NA | few | TRBJ1-3 | TRBV4-1 | CASSQELAPEGNTIYF | TGCGCCAGCAGCCAAGAACTAGCACCCGAGGGAAACACCATATATTTT
TRBD1 | few | TRBJ1-2 | TRBV27 | CASRSLDRANYGYTF | TGTGCCAGCAGGTCACTAGACAGGGCAAACTATGGCTACACCTTC
NA | few | TRBJ2-1 | TRBV7-2 | CASSNPALNEQFF | TGTGCCAGCAGCAATCCGGCCCTCAATGAGCAGTTCTTC
NA | few | TRBJ2-3 | TRBV6-6 | CASSFITDTQYF | TGTGCCAGCAGTTTCATCACAGATACGCAGTATTTT
TRBD2 | NA | TRBJ2-3 | TRBV4-3 | CASSQVIGGASNTQYF | TGCGCCAGCAGCCAAGTCATCGGGGGGGCCTCGAATACGCAGTATTTT
NA | NA | TRBJ1-6 | TRBV7-2 | CASRSYKDSPLHF | TGTGCCAGCAGATCGTATAAAGATTCACCCCTCCACTTT
NA | few | TRBJ1-5 | TRBV11-1 | CASSLGLNQPQHF | TGTGCCAGCAGCTTGGGACTCAATCAGCCCCAGCATTTT
NA | medium-sized | TRBJ1-5 | TRBV6-1 | CASRNRVVNQPQHF | TGTGCCAGCAGAAACAGGGTGGTCAATCAGCCCCAGCATTTT
TRBD2 | NA | TRBJ2-2 | TRBV7-8 | CASSLAGGGAGELFF | TGTGCCAGCAGCTTAGCCGGCGGGGGGGCCGGGGAGCTGTTTTTT
NA | few | TRBJ1-1 | TRBV5-4 | CASLRDAADTEAFF | TGTGCCAGTTTAAGGGACGCTGCGGACACTGAAGCTTTCTTT
TRBD2 | NA | TRBJ2-7 | TRBV10-3 | CASTAGGSEQYF | TGTGCCTCGACGGCGGGGGGTAGCGAGCAGTACTTC
TRBD2 | NA | TRBJ2-3 | TRBV11-3 | CASSPGTSGRTDTQYF | TGTGCCAGCAGCCCCGGGACTAGCGGCCGCACAGATACGCAGTATTTT
TRBD1 | NA | TRBJ2-7 | TRBV19 | CATRDREDEQYF | TGTGCCACCAGGGACAGGGAGGACGAGCAGTACTTC
NA | NA | TRBJ2-7 | TRBV7-2 | CASSESSYEQYF | TGTGCCAGCAGCGAGAGCTCCTACGAGCAGTACTTC
NA | NA | TRBJ2-3 | TRBV5-1 | CASEVNEGADTQYF | TGCGCCAGCGAAGTGAACGAGGGTGCAGATACGCAGTATTTT
NA | NA | TRBJ1-6 | TRBV12-2 | CASRSRTGVNNSPLHF | TGTGCAAGTCGCTCCCGGACAGGGGTAAATAATTCACCCCTCCACTTT
NA | NA | TRBJ2-5 | TRBV7-2 | CASSPSGISAETQYF | TGTGCCAGCAGCCCCAGCGGCATTTCGGCAGAGACCCAGTACTTC
NA | NA | TRBJ2-3 | TRBV28 | CASSPSVTHTQYF | TGTGCCAGCAGCCCCTCGGTCACACATACGCAGTATTTT
NA | NA | TRBJ1-4 | TRBV14 | CASSRAFNEKLFF | TGTGCCAGCAGTCGGGCTTTTAATGAAAAACTGTTTTTT
TRBD1 | NA | TRBJ2-1 | TRBV7-6 | CASSRGQGYNEQFF | TGTGCCAGCAGCCGGGGACAGGGCTACAATGAGCAGTTCTTC
NA | NA | TRBJ1-5 | TRBV19 | CASSPPDSRNQPQHF | TGTGCCAGTAGTCCTCCGGACAGTCGCAATCAGCCCCAGCATTTT